One and the same sample provided the 25 T cell receptor beta chains below, sequenced in a study of beta chain features in type 1 diabetes. Reverse transcription of all isolated RNA meant that expressed TCRB transcripts were sequenced. The repertoire was sequenced with immunoSEQ multiplex PCR; TCRdb's copy has only in-frame clones and lacks some. The sample carries tens of thousands of clones, 50% recorded once. The sample comprised stem cell memory CD4+ T cells from blood. The receptors derive from a woman aged 25 to 39 in good health.

The chain is built from TRBV7-2 and TRBJ1-1; possibly TRBD1 for D (6 bases). Trimming took off 0 bases at V and 0 bases at J, with 8 bases between the two ends. The germline gives CDR1 SGHTA, CDR2 FQGNSA. The CDR3 length is 15 residues. The chain's CDR3 is CASSLAGAMNTEAFF. CDR3 DNA sequence: TGTGCCAGCAGCTTAGCGGGGGCGATGAACACTGAAGCTTTCTTT.

This sequence joins TRBV29-1 and TRBJ2-1; D is undetermined. Trimming removed 7 bases at V and 6 bases at J, with 16 bases between. The germline V gene encodes CDR1 SQVTM and CDR2 ANQGSEA. CDR3 size: 13 residues. The CDR3 region is CSAALVLVNEQFF. CDR3 bases: TGCAGCGCCGCTCTAGTTTTGGTCAATGAGCAGTTCTTC.

This clone is a singleton in its sample. This sequence joins TRBV28 and TRBJ1-2; D is undetermined. The germline V and J ends were trimmed by 9 bases and 6 bases, with 8 bases remaining between them. The CDR3 spans 10 residues. Germline V gene sequence: CDR1 MDHEN, CDR2 SYDVKM. The CDR3 loop reads CARGGDGYTF. CDR3 DNA sequence: TGTGCCAGGGGCGGGGATGGCTACACCTTC.

The sample holds a few counts of this clone. This CDR3 reads CASSRATGEQYF. In DNA form, the CDR3 reads TGTGCCAGCAGCAGGGCCACAGGGGAGCAGTACTTC. The rearrangement joins TRBV7-9 to TRBJ2-7; TRBD1 might be the D (6 bases). CDR1 and CDR2 from the germline V gene are SEHNR and FQNEAQ (reference sequence). Between the trimmed V and J ends, which lost 5 bases and 7 bases, there was a span of 12 bases. The CDR3 runs to 12 residues.

V gene TRBV7-9 combines with J gene TRBJ1-1, with a weak D call TRBD1 (5 bases). Germline V gives CDR1 SEHNR, CDR2 FQNEAQ (reference sequence). V was trimmed by 3 bases and J by 0 bases, leaving 8 bases between them. CDR3 length: 14 residues. DNA for the CDR3: TGTGCCAGCAGCTTGGCGGGGGTGAACACTGAAGCTTTCTTT. Protein: CASSLAGVNTEAFF.

Note on this clone: It is likely a read error, because the conserved phenylalanine at the end of the CDR3 is missing. The chain uses TRBV29-1 and TRBJ1-2; 9 bases align to TRBD1. V shed 7 bases, J shed 4 bases, and the junction held 7 bases outside the gene matches. The germline V gene has CDR1 SQVTM and CDR2 ANQGSEA. CDR3 length: 13 amino acids. The CDR3 spells CSAPGQGGYGYTL. The CDR3 nucleotides read TGCAGCGCACCGGGACAGGGTGGCTATGGCTACACCCTC.

This clone has just a few counts. The DNA for the CDR3 is TGTGCCTGGACAGCGGGTGGCGCAGATACGCAGTATTTT. Translated: CAWTAGGADTQYF. The chain joins TRBV30 to TRBJ2-3, with a tentative D call TRBD2 (6 bases). The germline V gene encodes CDR1 GTSNPN and CDR2 SVGIG (reference sequence). This CDR3 spans 13 amino acids. V gave up 4 bases and J gave up 4 bases, with 12 bases separating them. The full variable domain, rest sourced from reference TRBV30 and TRBJ2-3, is SQTIHQWPATLVQPVGSPLSLECTVEGTSNPNLYWYRQAAGRGLQLLFYSVGIGQISSEVPQNLSASRPQDRQFILSSKKLLLSDSGFYLCAWTAGGADTQYFGPGTRLTVL.

The chain couples TRBV19 to TRBJ2-1; 10 bases line up with TRBD2. The CDR3 is 14 amino acids. J was trimmed by 7 bases and V by 5 bases; bases with no gene match: 5. CDR1 and CDR2 from the germline V gene are LNHDA and SQIVND (reference sequence). The CDR3 sequence: CASSRTSGTNEQFF. The CDR3 region has the DNA TGTGCCAGTAGTCGTACTAGCGGGACGAATGAGCAGTTCTTC.

This clone was recorded a few times. The V call is TRBV28, the J call TRBJ2-5; D ambiguous. This CDR3 contains 13 residues. Germline assignment: CDR1 MDHEN and CDR2 SYDVKM. With 5 bases removed from V and 3 bases from J, the gap between germline ends came to 10 bases. CDR3 residues: CASSLPLEETQYF. For the CDR3, the DNA is TGTGCCAGCAGTCTCCCTTTAGAAGAGACCCAGTACTTC.

The rearrangement links TRBV6-6 to TRBJ2-2, with D maybe TRBD2 (5 bases). This CDR3 is built from 14 residues. Germline CDR1 MNHNY, CDR2 SVGAGI (reference sequence). The V gene lost 5 bases and the J gene lost 6 bases, with 13 bases spanning the gap. The CDR3 DNA reads as TGTGCCAGCAGTGGCTGGTCGCGGGCCGGGGAGCTGTTTTTT. Encoded protein: CASSGWSRAGELFF.

This clone was recorded a few times. This sequence joins TRBV6-1 and TRBJ2-1; 7 bases agree with TRBD2. The CDR3 contains 17 residues. Trimming cost V 4 bases and J 5 bases; bases outside gene matches: 14. CDR1 and CDR2 from the germline V gene are MNHNS and SASEGT. The CDR3 coding sequence is TGTGCCAGCAGTGGAAGTCGCCGGCTAGCGGTAAACAATGAGCAGTTCTTC. This gives the protein CASSGSRRLAVNNEQFF.

This clone appeared a few times. The chain combines TRBV6-1 with TRBJ1-5; 8 bases fit TRBD1. With V trimmed by 8 bases and J by 0 bases, 0 bases remained unmatched. The CDR3 consists of 13 residues. The germline V gene has CDR1 MNHNS and CDR2 SASEGT. The CDR3 loop is CASGTGSNQPQHF. CDR3 nucleotide sequence: TGTGCCAGCGGGACAGGTAGCAATCAGCCCCAGCATTTT.

This clone appeared a few times. The chain recombines TRBV6-6 with TRBJ1-2, with D unresolved. V was shortened by 8 bases and J by 0 bases, with 7 bases between the two germline ends. The CDR3 is made up of 12 amino acids. CDR1 is MNHNY, CDR2 SVGAGI, per germline (reference sequence). For the CDR3, the DNA is TGTGCCAGCGCGAATTCTAACTATGGCTACACCTTC. It is translated as CASANSNYGYTF.

In its sample, this clone was seen a few times. This chain connects TRBV10-3 to TRBJ2-5, with TRBD2 identical over 11 bases. V gave up 2 bases and J gave up 4 bases; unmatched junction bases: 3. Germline loops: CDR1 ENHRY, CDR2 SYGVKD. CDR3 length: 15 residues. CDR3 sequence reads: CAISETSGSGETQYF. Written as DNA, the CDR3 is TGTGCCATCAGTGAGACTAGCGGGAGTGGAGAGACCCAGTACTTC.

The chain couples TRBV11-3 to TRBJ2-3; 11 positions agree with TRBD1. CDR1 is SGHNT, CDR2 YENEEA, per germline. The V gene end was trimmed by 3 bases and the J gene end by 4 bases; junction bases not matched to a gene: 12. This CDR3 spans 18 amino acids. CDR3 sequence: CASSFLSNRDRGSDTQYF. CDR3 bases: TGTGCCAGCAGCTTCTTATCCAACCGGGACAGGGGGTCAGATACGCAGTATTTT. Combining the CDR3 with reference TRBV11-3 and TRBJ2-3 gives the whole variable domain EAGVVQSPRYKIIEKKQPVAFWCNPISGHNTLYWYLQNLGQGPELLIRYENEEAVDDSQLPKDRFSAERLKGVDSTLKIQPAELGDSAVYLCASSFLSNRDRGSDTQYFGPGTRLTVL.

This sequence joins TRBV19 and TRBJ2-5, with 11 bases identical to TRBD1. Germline CDR1 reads LNHDA; CDR2 reads SQIVND (reference sequence). The CDR3 consists of 16 residues. V shed 5 bases and J 5 bases; nucleotides not matched to a gene: 10. In nucleotides, the CDR3 is TGTGCCAGTAGTCCCCGGACAGGGGGCGCAGGGGAGACCCAGTACTTC. Protein sequence: CASSPRTGGAGETQYF. The full variable domain, its missing parts supplied by reference TRBV19 and TRBJ2-5, is DGGITQSPKYLFRKEGQNVTLSCEQNLNHDAMYWYRQDPGQGLRLIYYSQIVNDFQKGDIAEGYSVSREKKESFPLTVTSAQKNPTAFYLCASSPRTGGAGETQYFGPGTRLLVL.

The DNA of the CDR3 is TGTGCGTCGGAACCCGCACAGATTAGCAATCAGCCCCAGCATTTT. Its translation is CASEPAQISNQPQHF. The genes are TRBV19 and TRBJ1-5; D unclear. Germline V CDR1 and CDR2: LNHDA, SQIVND (reference sequence). This CDR3 has 15 residues.

This clone came up once. The chain links TRBV7-2 to TRBJ1-2; weak D call: TRBD1 (6 bases). Germline CDR1 reads SGHTA; CDR2 reads FQGNSA. The V end lost 4 bases, the J end lost 4 bases, and 10 bases lay between the germline ends. CDR3 length: 13 amino acids. CDR3 bases: TGTGCCAGCAGCTCTGGGACAAGCTATGGCTACACCTTC. As protein: CASSSGTSYGYTF.

Here the CDR3 DNA reads TGCGCCAGCAGCCAAGAGACCGGACTAGCGGGAATCAATGAGCAGTTCTTC. This encodes CASSQETGLAGINEQFF. This chain links TRBV4-3 with TRBJ2-1; the match to TRBD2 covers 12 bases. After removal of 0 bases from V and 6 bases from J, the junction contained 6 bases not matched to a gene. Germline lookup yields CDR1 LGHNA and CDR2 YSLEER. This CDR3 spans 17 amino acids.

CDR3: CASSFTSNNEQFF. The DNA of the CDR3 is TGTGCCAGCAGTTTTACTAGTAACAATGAGCAGTTCTTC. The genes are TRBV7-3 and TRBJ2-1, with a possible D match to TRBD2 (5 bases). The V and J ends lost 6 bases and 5 bases respectively, with 11 bases between them. Per the germline V gene, CDR1 is SGHTA and CDR2 is FQGTGA. The CDR3 covers 13 residues.

The rearrangement joins TRBV28 to TRBJ2-3; a weak D match, TRBD1 (6 bases). Per the germline V gene, CDR1 is MDHEN and CDR2 is SYDVKM. V was cut by 4 bases and J by 3 bases, with 11 bases left in between. There are 14 residues in the CDR3. CDR3 sequence (DNA): TGTGCCAGCAGTTCTGGACAGAGAACAGATACGCAGTATTTT. Translation gives CASSSGQRTDTQYF.

The chain has TRBV7-2 and TRBJ2-3; 11 bases fit TRBD1. This CDR3 is 15 amino acids long. The ends lost 3 bases at V and 6 bases at J; junction bases unmatched: 5. Germline CDR1 is SGHTA and CDR2 is FQGNSA. CDR3 coding DNA: TGTGCCAGCAGCTTTCGGACAGGGGGCTCTGATACGCAGTATTTT. This sequence encodes CASSFRTGGSDTQYF.

This clone was seen only a few times. The chain joins TRBV23-1 to TRBJ2-1; 7 bases agree with TRBD2. TRBV23-1 is marked as an open reading frame, function uncertain. The CDR3 covers 19 residues. Trimming took 4 bases from V and 1 from J; bases not matched to a gene: 16. The CDR3 DNA is TGCGCCAGCAGTCCTGTCGGTCGGGGGGTCCAGGGATCCTACAATGAGCAGTTCTTC. As protein: CASSPVGRGVQGSYNEQFF.

V is TRBV4-3 and J is TRBJ1-2; D might be TRBD1 (6 bases). CDR3 length equals 16 residues. The germline V and J ends were trimmed by 4 bases and 3 bases, with 18 bases remaining between them. Germline V gene sequence: CDR1 LGHNA, CDR2 YSLEER. Here the CDR3 reads CASSRGGEGSDYGYTF. The DNA of the CDR3 is TGCGCCAGCAGCCGAGGGGGAGAGGGGTCTGACTATGGCTACACCTTC.

A few counts support this clone. The CDR3 loop reads CSVGDKRNYGYTF. The CDR3 bases are TGCAGCGTTGGGGACAAGAGGAACTATGGCTACACCTTC. This chain links TRBV29-1 with TRBJ1-2; weak D call: TRBD1 (6 bases). The germline CDR1 and CDR2 sequences are SQVTM and ANQGSEA. CDR3 length: 13 residues. The V and J ends lost 4 bases and 2 bases respectively, with 11 bases between them. Drawing the rest from reference TRBV29-1 and TRBJ1-2, the complete variable domain is SAVISQKPSRDICQRGTSLTIQCQVDSQVTMMFWYRQQPGQSLTLIATANQGSEATYESGFVIDKFPISRPNLTFSTLTVSNMSPEDSSIYLCSVGDKRNYGYTFGSGTRLTVV.